These 5 T cell receptor beta chains came from one sample sequenced in a study of T-cell memory formation after mild COVID-19. TCRdb processed the 5' RACE reads anew with MiXCR; each CDR3 protein has one entry. The data show roughly 250,000 distinct CDR3 sequences, 15% to 20% seen once. Specimen: PBMCs or a T cell subset sorted from them (not recorded which). The receptors derive from a man aged 18 to 29 who had mild COVID-19 (a few samples of this study predate the infection). Cell type and time point are not known.

The sample holds a few counts of this clonotype. The CDR3 loop is CASSERRTAQETQYF. The CDR3 region has the DNA TGTGCCAGCAGTGAAAGGCGGACAGCCCAAGAGACCCAGTACTTC. The V call is TRBV2, the J call TRBJ2-5; tentatively, D is TRBD1 (6 bases). Trimming pared 2 bases from V and 1 base from J, leaving 11 bases between. Germline V gives CDR1 SNHLY, CDR2 FYNNEI. The CDR3 is 15 amino acids.

This sequence joins TRBV2 and TRBJ2-7, with D perhaps TRBD2 (6 bases). Germline V CDR1 and CDR2: SNHLY, FYNNEI. The CDR3 spans 15 residues. Trimming shortened V by 3 bases and J by 0 bases, and 12 bases separated the two germline ends. The CDR3 region is CASSETGEASYEQYV. CDR3 nucleotide sequence: TGTGCCAGCAGTGAGACGGGGGAGGCCTCCTACGAGCAGTACGTC.

This chain uses TRBV18 with TRBJ2-2, with 7 bases matching TRBD1. The CDR3 length is 14 residues. J gave up 7 bases and V 3 bases, and 5 bases lay outside the gene matches. CDR1 and CDR2 (germline): KGHSH, LQKENI. CDR3 DNA sequence: TGTGCCAGCTCACCCGGACAGGCGGTCGGGGAGCTGTTTTTT. It translates to CASSPGQAVGELFF.

This clonotype was observed a few times. This sequence joins TRBV11-2 and TRBJ2-5; D unclear. With 1 base removed from V and 5 bases from J, the gap between germline ends came to 5 bases. The CDR3 is 12 amino acids. Per the germline V gene, CDR1 is SGHAT and CDR2 is FQNNGV. The CDR3 DNA is TGTGCCAGCAGCTTAGTATATGAGACCCAGTACTTC. Translating gives CASSLVYETQYF.

This clonotype was detected a few times. The chain carries TRBV5-1 and TRBJ2-5; D gene ambiguous. Germline lookup yields CDR1 SGHRS and CDR2 YFSETQ. CDR3 length: 14 amino acids. V lost 0 bases, J lost 5 bases, and 11 bases lay in between. The CDR3 region is CASSLEGYRETQYF. The DNA of the CDR3 is TGCGCCAGCAGCTTGGAAGGGTATCGCGAGACCCAGTACTTC.